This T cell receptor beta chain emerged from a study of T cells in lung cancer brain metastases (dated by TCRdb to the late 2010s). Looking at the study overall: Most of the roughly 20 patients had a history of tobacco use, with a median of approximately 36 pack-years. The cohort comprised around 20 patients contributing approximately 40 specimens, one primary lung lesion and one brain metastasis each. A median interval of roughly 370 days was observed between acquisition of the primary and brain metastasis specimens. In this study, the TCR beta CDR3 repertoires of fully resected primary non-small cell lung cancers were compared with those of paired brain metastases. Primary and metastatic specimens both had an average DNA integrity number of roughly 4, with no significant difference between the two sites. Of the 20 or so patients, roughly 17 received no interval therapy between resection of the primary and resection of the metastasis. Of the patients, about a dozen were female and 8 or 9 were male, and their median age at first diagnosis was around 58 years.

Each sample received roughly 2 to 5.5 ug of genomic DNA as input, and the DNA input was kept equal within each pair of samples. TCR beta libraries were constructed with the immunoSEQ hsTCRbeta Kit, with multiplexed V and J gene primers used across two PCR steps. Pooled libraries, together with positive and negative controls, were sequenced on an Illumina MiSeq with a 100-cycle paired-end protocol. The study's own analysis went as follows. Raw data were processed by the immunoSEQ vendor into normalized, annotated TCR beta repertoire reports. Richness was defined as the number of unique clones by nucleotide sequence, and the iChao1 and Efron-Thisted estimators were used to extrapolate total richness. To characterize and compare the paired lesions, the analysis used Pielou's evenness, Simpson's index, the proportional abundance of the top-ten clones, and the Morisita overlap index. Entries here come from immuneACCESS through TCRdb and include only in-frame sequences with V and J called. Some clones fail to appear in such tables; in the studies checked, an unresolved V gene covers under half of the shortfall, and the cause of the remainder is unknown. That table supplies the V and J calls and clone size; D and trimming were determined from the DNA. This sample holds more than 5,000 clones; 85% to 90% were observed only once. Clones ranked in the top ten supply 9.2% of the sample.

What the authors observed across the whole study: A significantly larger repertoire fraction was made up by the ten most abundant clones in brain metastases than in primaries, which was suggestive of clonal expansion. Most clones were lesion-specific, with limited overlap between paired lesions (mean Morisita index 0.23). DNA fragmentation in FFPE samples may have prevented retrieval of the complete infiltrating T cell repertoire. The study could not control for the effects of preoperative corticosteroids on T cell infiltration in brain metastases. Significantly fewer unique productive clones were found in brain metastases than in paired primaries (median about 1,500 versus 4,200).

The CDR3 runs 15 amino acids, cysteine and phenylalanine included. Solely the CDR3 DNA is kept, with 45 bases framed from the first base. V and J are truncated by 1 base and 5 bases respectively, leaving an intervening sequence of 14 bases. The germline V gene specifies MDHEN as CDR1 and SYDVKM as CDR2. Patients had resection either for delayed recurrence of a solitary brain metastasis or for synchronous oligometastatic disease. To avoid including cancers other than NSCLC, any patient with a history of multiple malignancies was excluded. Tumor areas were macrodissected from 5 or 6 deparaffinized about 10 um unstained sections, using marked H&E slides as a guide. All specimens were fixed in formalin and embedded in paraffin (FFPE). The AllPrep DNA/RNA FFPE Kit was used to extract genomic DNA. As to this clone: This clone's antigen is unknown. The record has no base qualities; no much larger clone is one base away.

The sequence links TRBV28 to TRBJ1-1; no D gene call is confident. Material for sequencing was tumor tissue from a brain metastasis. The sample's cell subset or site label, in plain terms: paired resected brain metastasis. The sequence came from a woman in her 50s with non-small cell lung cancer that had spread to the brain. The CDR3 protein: CASSLFRGVGTEAFF. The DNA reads TGTGCCAGCAGTTTATTTCGGGGTGTAGGGACTGAAGCTTTCTTT.